These 30 T cell receptor beta chains share one sample of origin, sequenced in a study of T cell clonality in common variable immunodeficiency. These TCRs' antigens remain unknown. The assay was immunoSEQ multiplex PCR, and TCRdb's table has in-frame clones only and misses some. The sample contains 20,000 to 25,000 clones, none of them singletons. Study-wide results and caveats: Fewer deletions and N-nucleotide insertions were reportedly seen in common variable immunodeficiency TCR beta sequences.

The sequenced sample consisted of peripheral blood mononuclear cells. These receptors originate from a human donor with common variable immunodeficiency.

At least ten counts were recorded for this clone. The CDR3 extends 3 residues past the end of the read, so its final part is completed from the germline J gene. The genes are TRBV5-1 and TRBJ2-7; 8 bases agree with TRBD1. Germline CDR1 reads SGHRS; CDR2 reads YFSETQ. J lost 2 bases, V lost 4 bases, and 5 bases had no gene match. The CDR3 covers 14 residues. CDR3 bases read: TGCGCCAGCAGCCGGGGACAGGACGCCTACGAG. This encodes CASSRGQDAYE. The entire CDR3 protein is CASSRGQDAYEQYF.

Ten or more counts support this clone. The read ends 3 residues before the CDR3 terminus; that terminus is restored from the germline J gene. V is TRBV20-1 and J is TRBJ1-5, with TRBD1 as a possible D gene (6 bases). V lost 4 bases, J lost 4 bases, and 8 bases lay in between. Germline V lookup: CDR1 DFQATT, CDR2 SNEGSKA (reference sequence). This CDR3 region has 12 residues. Here the CDR3 reads CSATQGNQPQHF. The CDR3 DNA, read in part, is TGCAGTGCTACCCAGGGGAATCAGCCC.

Ten or more counts support this clone. Read sequence stops 3 residues before the CDR3 end, and the germline J gene provides the missing end. The chain has TRBV7-2 and TRBJ1-2; the D gene is possibly TRBD1 (5 bases). The CDR3 covers 15 residues. V was clipped by 1 base and J by 3 bases, with 12 bases between them. CDR1 SGHTA and CDR2 FQGNSA come from the germline V gene. The sequenced CDR3 bases are TGTGCCAGCAGCTTAGGGGGGGGAGCGGACTATGGC. Amino acid sequence: CASSLGGGADYG. In full, the CDR3 is CASSLGGGADYGYTF. Filled out from reference TRBV7-2 and TRBJ1-2, the complete variable domain reads GAGVSQSPSNKVTEKGKDVELRCDPISGHTALYWYRQSLGQGLEFLIYFQGNSAPDKSGLPSDRFSAERTGGSVSTLTIQRTQQEDSAVYLCASSLGGGADYGYTFGSGTRLTVV.

This clone was seen ten or more times. The read finishes 3 residues shy of the CDR3 end, and the germline J gene is used to complete it. The rearrangement links TRBV6-4 to TRBJ2-1; 9 nucleotides align to TRBD2. Germline values: CDR1 MRHNA, CDR2 SNTAGT. The J segment lost 1 base and the V segment lost 6 bases, leaving 4 bases of the junction unmatched. The CDR3 spans 15 residues. CDR3 DNA, as far as it was read: TGTGCCAGCAGCGCTCTAGCGGGGTCCTACAATGAG. This sequence encodes CASSALAGSYNE. The full-length CDR3 reads as CASSALAGSYNEQFF.

This clone was observed many times. CDR3 DNA (partial): TGCGCCAGCAGCTCGACAGAAACTGGGGCCAACGTC. It yields the protein CASSSTETGANV. The whole CDR3 is CASSSTETGANVLTF. This chain links TRBV5-1 with TRBJ2-6; weak D call: TRBD1 (5 bases). The read halts 3 residues ahead of the CDR3 end, with the missing end drawn from the germline J gene. V shed 3 bases and J shed 2 bases, with 9 bases lying between them. Germline CDR1 and CDR2: SGHRS and YFSETQ. The CDR3 is 15 residues long.

This clone was observed many times. The CDR3 end lies 3 residues beyond the end of the read and is filled in from the germline J gene. The chain links TRBV27 to TRBJ2-2; D possibly corresponds to TRBD2 (7 bases). V lost 5 bases to trimming and J lost 9 bases, with 10 bases between them. Germline assignment: CDR1 MNHEY and CDR2 SMNVEV (reference sequence). The CDR3 has 12 amino acids. The CDR3 protein is CASSAGDRELFF. CDR3 bases read: TGTGCCAGCAGTGCGGGGGACAGGGAG.

This clone was recorded at least ten times. The observed sequence ends 3 residues before the CDR3 terminus, with the missing tail filled in from the germline J gene. The chain carries TRBV7-2 and TRBJ2-5; tentative D call: TRBD1 (7 bases). V gave up 5 bases and J gave up 5 bases, with 15 bases separating them. This CDR3 region has 14 residues. Germline-derived CDR1 and CDR2 are SGHTA and FQGNSA. CDR3 region: CASSPQGGLETQYF. The sequenced CDR3 bases are TGTGCCAGCAGCCCGCAGGGGGGTCTGGAGACC. The full variable domain, in which reference TRBV7-2 and TRBJ2-5 provide the parts outside the CDR3, is GAGVSQSPSNKVTEKGKDVELRCDPISGHTALYWYRQSLGQGLEFLIYFQGNSAPDKSGLPSDRFSAERTGGSVSTLTIQRTQQEDSAVYLCASSPQGGLETQYFGPGTRLLVL.

This clone has a handful of counts. From the germline J gene comes the end of the CDR3, since the read stops 3 residues before it. The chain carries TRBV2 and TRBJ1-5; maybe TRBD1 (6 bases). Per the germline V gene, CDR1 is SNHLY and CDR2 is FYNNEI. Trimming took 7 bases from V and 3 from J, leaving 19 bases between them. This CDR3 contains 16 residues. CDR3 amino acids: CASNEDRRLLNQPQHF. The CDR3 bases that were read are TGTGCCAGCAACGAGGACAGAAGGCTCCTCAATCAGCCC.

Sample share makes this clone medium-sized (0.01 to 0.1%). The CDR3 is cut off 3 residues early in the read; its end comes from the germline J gene. The chain has TRBV29-1 and TRBJ2-3, with D uncertain. The CDR3 length is 13 residues. CDR1 SQVTM and CDR2 ANQGSEA come from the germline V gene. The V end was cut by 1 base, the J end by 3 bases, with 8 bases between. CDR3 loop: CSVEVKVTDTQYF. Partial CDR3 DNA: TGCAGCGTTGAAGTGAAGGTAACAGATACG.

The sample holds many counts of this clone. The CDR3 extends 3 residues past the end of the read, so its final part is completed from the germline J gene. The J gene is TRBJ2-1, the V gene TRBV29-1; 9 bases map to TRBD1. CDR1 SQVTM and CDR2 ANQGSEA come from the germline V gene. The CDR3 is 15 residues long. With V trimmed by 0 bases and J by 3 bases, 3 bases remained unmatched. The part of the CDR3 DNA that was read is TGCAGCGTTGAAGATACGACAGGGGGCTACAATGAG. Residues: CSVEDTTGGYNE. The whole CDR3 protein is CSVEDTTGGYNEQFF.

This clone was counted at least ten times. The read finishes 3 residues shy of the CDR3 end, and the germline J gene is used to complete it. The V gene is TRBV7-2, the J gene TRBJ1-6; 12 bases map to TRBD1. The V segment lost 3 bases and the J segment 8 bases; nucleotides outside the gene matches: 2. The CDR3 covers 15 residues. The germline gives CDR1 SGHTA, CDR2 FQGNSA. CDR3 protein: CASSLGQGAHSPLHF. The CDR3 DNA, read in part, is TGTGCCAGCAGCTTGGGACAGGGGGCGCATTCACCC.

This clone was counted at least ten times. The read ends 3 residues before the CDR3 terminus; that terminus is restored from the germline J gene. The chain uses TRBV4-2 and TRBJ2-3; 15 positions match TRBD2. Germline loops: CDR1 LGHNA, CDR2 YNFKEQ. The CDR3 consists of 17 residues. V shed 3 bases, J shed 6 bases, and the junction held 7 bases outside the gene matches. The CDR3 DNA, read in part, is TGTGCCAGCAGCCAGGCTCCCGGGACTAGCGGGGGGGATACG. Protein sequence: CASSQAPGTSGGDT. The complete CDR3 sequence is CASSQAPGTSGGDTQYF.

This clone was picked up many times. The CDR3 extends 3 residues past the end of the read, so its final part is completed from the germline J gene. This chain connects TRBV29-1 to TRBJ1-2; 10 bases match TRBD1. The CDR3 extends over 14 amino acids. CDR1 SQVTM and CDR2 ANQGSEA come from the germline V gene. V was pared by 3 bases and J by 5 bases, with 6 bases of the junction left unmatched. CDR3 DNA (partial): TGCAGCGTTGAGGGGACAGGGGTTGGGTATGGC. It codes for CSVEGTGVGYG. The entire CDR3 sequence reads CSVEGTGVGYGYTF.

At least ten counts were recorded for this clone. CDR3 bases read: TGTGCCAGCAGCTCCGGGACAGGGGCTAGCAATCAGCCC. Its translation: CASSSGTGASNQP. The full CDR3 protein reads CASSSGTGASNQPQHF. This sequence joins TRBV3-1 (or the pseudogene TRBV3-2) and TRBJ1-5; TRBD1 matches 10 bases. The read ends 3 residues early relative to the CDR3; the germline J gene fills the gap. CDR1 and CDR2 from the germline V gene are LGHDT and YNNKEL (reference sequence). V lost 5 bases, J lost 0 bases, and 4 bases stayed unmatched. The CDR3 consists of 16 residues.

The sample holds many counts of this clone. The read terminates 3 residues before the CDR3 end, so the remaining end is supplied by the germline J gene. The chain is built from TRBV2 and TRBJ2-7, with 10 bases fitting TRBD1. The length of the CDR3 is 16 residues. Germline trimming cut 4 bases from V and 2 bases from J; bases unmatched to any gene: 8. Germline values: CDR1 SNHLY, CDR2 FYNNEI. CDR3: CASSANRDRGTYEQYF. The sequenced part of the CDR3 DNA is TGTGCCAGCAGTGCGAACCGGGACAGGGGAACCTACGAG.

This clone occurred many times. The part of the CDR3 DNA that was read is TGTGCCAGCAGCCTCGACAGGGGTGGC. Translation gives CASSLDRGG. The whole CDR3 is CASSLDRGGYTF. V is TRBV13 and J is TRBJ1-2, with 8 bases identical to TRBD1. The read terminates 3 residues before the CDR3 end, so the remaining end is supplied by the germline J gene. Germline loops: CDR1 PRHDT, CDR2 FYEKMQ (reference sequence). The CDR3 loop spans 12 amino acids. V lost 5 bases, J lost 7 bases, and 3 bases stayed unmatched.

There are many counts of this clone. The CDR3 end lies 3 residues beyond the end of the read and is filled in from the germline J gene. V gene TRBV19 combines with J gene TRBJ2-1, with D perhaps TRBD1 (5 bases). The CDR3 is 17 residues long. Germline loops: CDR1 LNHDA, CDR2 SQIVND (reference sequence). V lost 5 bases and J lost 0, with 17 bases in between. This CDR3 reads CASSPRQFHSSYNEQFF. The CDR3 DNA, read in part, is TGTGCCAGTAGTCCCCGACAGTTTCATAGCTCCTACAATGAG.

There are many counts of this clone. The observed sequence ends 3 residues before the CDR3 terminus, with the missing tail filled in from the germline J gene. The chain combines TRBV19 with TRBJ2-3, with 12 bases aligning to TRBD1. The germline V gene has CDR1 LNHDA and CDR2 SQIVND (reference sequence). The J segment lost 4 bases and the V segment lost 6 bases, leaving 8 bases of the junction unmatched. This CDR3 is built from 16 residues. The covered CDR3 bases are TGTGCCAGTAGGCTCCTTCGGGACAGGGGGCCAGATACG. Protein sequence: CASRLLRDRGPDT. The entire CDR3 protein reads CASRLLRDRGPDTQYF.

This clone was picked up many times. Sequencing ends 3 residues short of the CDR3 end; the germline J gene provides the rest. The V and J genes are TRBV4-1 and TRBJ1-5, with D possibly matching TRBD1 (6 bases). Between the trimmed V and J ends, which lost 6 bases and 1 base, there was a span of 16 bases. Per germline, CDR1 MGHRA and CDR2 YSYEKL. The CDR3 is 16 amino acids. The sequenced part of the CDR3 DNA is TGCGCCAGCAGGAGAGGGGGGGAGAACAGCAATCAGCCC. Translating it yields CASRRGGENSNQP. The CDR3 as a whole reads CASRRGGENSNQPQHF.

This clone was detected ten times or more. The read terminates 3 residues before the CDR3 end, so the remaining end is supplied by the germline J gene. The genes are TRBV2 and TRBJ2-3, with 7 bases fitting TRBD1. CDR3 length equals 16 residues. CDR1 is SNHLY and CDR2 is FYNNEI in the germline V gene. V trimming: 6 bases; J trimming: 1 base; junction bases outside the gene matches: 10. The CDR3 region is CASRRQGFLGTDTQYF. Partial CDR3 DNA: TGTGCCAGCAGACGACAGGGTTTCCTTGGCACAGATACG. The complete variable domain, with remaining parts taken from reference TRBV2 and TRBJ2-3, reads EPEVTQTPSHQVTQMGQEVILRCVPISNHLYFYWYRQILGQKVEFLVSFYNNEISEKSEIFDDQFSVERPDGSNFTLKIRSTKLEDSAMYFCASRRQGFLGTDTQYFGPGTRLTVL.

This clone was seen many times. The read terminates 3 residues ahead of where the CDR3 ends, so the germline J gene completes it. This sequence joins TRBV9 and TRBJ2-7; D uncertain. Per the germline V gene, CDR1 is SGDLS and CDR2 is YYNGEE. Deletions cut 4 bases from V and 1 base from J, with 12 bases between. This CDR3 comprises 14 residues. The CDR3 loop is CASSPFTVSYEQYF. The DNA read from the CDR3 is TGTGCCAGCAGCCCATTTACGGTGTCCTACGAG.

This clone was observed at least ten times. The read stops 3 residues short of the end of the CDR3; the missing end is completed from the germline J gene. The rearrangement links TRBV29-1 to TRBJ1-2; 12 bases line up with TRBD1. The CDR3 contains 16 residues. Germline-derived CDR1 and CDR2 are SQVTM and ANQGSEA. CDR3 sequence: CSAYGTGGAHYQGYTF. The sequenced CDR3 bases are TGCAGCGCCTATGGGACAGGGGGCGCACATTATCAGGGC.

This clone was observed at least ten times. The CDR3 reads CASSQASPSGANVLTF. CDR3 DNA, as far as it was read: TGTGCCAGCAGCCAAGCTAGCCCCTCTGGGGCCAACGTC. The rearrangement joins TRBV14 to TRBJ2-6; tentative D call: TRBD2 (5 bases). The read is 3 residues too short to cover the CDR3 end, so that end is filled in from the germline J gene. V was cut by 1 base and J by 0 bases, with 7 bases left in between. CDR1 is SGHDN and CDR2 is FVKESK in the germline V gene. CDR3 length: 16 amino acids. Full variable domain (remainder filled in from reference TRBV14 and TRBJ2-6): EAGVTQFPSHSVIEKGQTVTLRCDPISGHDNLYWYRRVMGKEIKFLLHFVKESKQDESGMPNNRFLAERTGGTYSTLKVQPAELEDSGVYFCASSQASPSGANVLTFGAGSRLTVL.

This clone appeared many times. The read ends 3 residues shy of where the CDR3 ends; the end is completed using the germline J gene. The V call is TRBV20-1, the J call TRBJ1-1, with TRBD1 matching over 8 bases. The CDR3 sequence is 15 residues long. Germline CDR1 and CDR2: DFQATT and SNEGSKA (reference sequence). V gave up 2 bases and J gave up 1 base; unmatched junction bases: 6. The CDR3: CSARRQGLANTEAFF. CDR3 DNA (partial): TGCAGTGCTAGACGACAGGGGTTGGCGAACACTGAA.

The sample holds many counts of this clone. The read terminates 3 residues before the CDR3 end, so the remaining end is supplied by the germline J gene. This chain connects TRBV5-3 to TRBJ2-3; TRBD2 is a possible D gene (6 bases). TRBV5-3 is filed as an ORF, its function uncertain. This CDR3 contains 16 residues. Between the trimmed V and J ends, which lost 1 base and 3 bases, there was a span of 15 bases. The part of the CDR3 DNA that was read is TGTGCCAGAAGCTTGAGGTGGGGGGAAGTTACAGATACG. This encodes CARSLRWGEVTDT. The whole CDR3 protein reads CARSLRWGEVTDTQYF.

A few counts support this clone. The observed sequence ends 3 residues before the CDR3 terminus, with the missing tail filled in from the germline J gene. The chain joins TRBV7-2 to TRBJ2-5; maybe TRBD2 (6 bases). The germline gives CDR1 SGHTA, CDR2 FQGNSA. The V and J ends lost 0 bases and 5 bases respectively, with 22 bases between them. The CDR3 is 18 residues long. CDR3 amino acids: CASSLAGLLGGTGETQYF. Partial CDR3 DNA: TGTGCCAGCAGCTTAGCGGGTCTTTTGGGAGGAACGGGGGAGACC. The variable domain in full, with the rest retrieved from reference TRBV7-2 and TRBJ2-5, is GAGVSQSPSNKVTEKGKDVELRCDPISGHTALYWYRQSLGQGLEFLIYFQGNSAPDKSGLPSDRFSAERTGGSVSTLTIQRTQQEDSAVYLCASSLAGLLGGTGETQYFGPGTRLLVL.

This clone came up many times. Read data end 3 residues before the CDR3 end; the end is taken from the germline J gene. The gene calls are TRBV7-2 and TRBJ2-5, with 9 positions matching TRBD2. This CDR3 contains 14 residues. Unmatched junction bases numbered 4, after V lost 4 bases and J lost 4 bases. The germline V gene encodes CDR1 SGHTA and CDR2 FQGNSA. CDR3 protein: CASSSRREGETQYF. The DNA read from the CDR3 is TGTGCCAGCAGCTCCCGGCGGGAGGGAGAGACC.

This clone occurred a few times. The read gets to within 3 residues of the CDR3 end, and the germline J gene fills in the rest. The chain couples TRBV30 to TRBJ1-5, with 7 bases that match TRBD1. J was trimmed by 8 bases and V by 0 bases; bases with no gene match: 4. Per the germline V gene, CDR1 is GTSNPN and CDR2 is SVGIG (reference sequence). The length of the CDR3 is 13 residues. The part of the CDR3 DNA that was read is TGTGCCTGGAGTGTACAGGGGCGGGAGCCC. It specifies CAWSVQGREP. The full CDR3 protein reads CAWSVQGREPQHF.

This clone has ten or more counts. Read data end 3 residues before the CDR3 end; the end is taken from the germline J gene. The rearrangement joins TRBV7-6 to TRBJ2-7; 8 bases line up with TRBD2. The CDR3 length is 15 residues. Germline trimming cut 5 bases from V and 4 bases from J; bases unmatched to any gene: 10. In germline, CDR1 is SGHVS, CDR2 FNYEAQ. The part of the CDR3 DNA that was read is TGTGCCAGCAGCCCTGGGACTCGGGGGGGGTACGAG. It is translated as CASSPGTRGGYE. The full CDR3 reads CASSPGTRGGYEQYF.

There are many counts of this clone. The read halts 3 residues ahead of the CDR3 end, with the missing end drawn from the germline J gene. This rearrangement joins TRBV20-1 to TRBJ2-1; the D gene is possibly TRBD2 (6 bases). The V end lost 0 bases, the J end lost 6 bases, and 12 bases lay between the germline ends. The CDR3 has 14 amino acids. The germline V gene encodes CDR1 DFQATT and CDR2 SNEGSKA (reference sequence). The DNA read from the CDR3 is TGCAGTGCTAGAGATACGCGGGGCGTCAATGAG. Encoded protein: CSARDTRGVNE. The whole CDR3 is CSARDTRGVNEQFF.